This is a list of T cell receptor beta chains from one sample in a study of blood T cell repertoires in COVID-19. The table came from immunoSEQ multiplex PCR; TCRdb's copy has only in-frame clones and leaves some out. The sample has 150,000 to 200,000 clones; around 80% are singletons. The sample comprised PBMCs or T cells enriched from blood (not recorded which). The receptors stem from a man aged 45-60 years who had recovered from COVID-19. Both conserved end residues are part of each CDR3. Each record gives: V gene, clone size, J gene, CDR3 length, D gene, CDR3 DNA, CDR3 protein. D genes are given only for firm matches. The listing skips clone size in some rows; elsewhere it reads once, few, many or a size class.

v_call: TRBV6-5
clone_size: -
j_call: TRBJ1-5
cdr3_length: 15
d_call: -
cdr3_nt: TGTGCCAGCAGTCGGGACTTCGACCCCGATCAGCCCCAGCATTTT
cdr3_aa: CASSRDFDPDQPQHF

v_call: TRBV19
clone_size: few
j_call: TRBJ2-1
cdr3_length: 15
d_call: TRBD1
cdr3_nt: TGTGCCAGCAGCAGCGACAGGGGGCAATTCGATGAGCAGTTCTTC
cdr3_aa: CASSSDRGQFDEQFF

v_call: TRBV5-1
clone_size: -
j_call: TRBJ1-6
cdr3_length: 17
d_call: TRBD1
cdr3_nt: TGCGCCAGCAGCCCAATGGGACAGCTCTCAAAGAATTCACCCCTCCACTTT
cdr3_aa: CASSPMGQLSKNSPLHF

v_call: TRBV11-2
clone_size: once
j_call: TRBJ2-5
cdr3_length: 15
d_call: -
cdr3_nt: TGTGCCAGCAGCCGAGTCCAGGGTGTAAGAGAGACCCAGTACTTC
cdr3_aa: CASSRVQGVRETQYF

v_call: TRBV27
clone_size: -
j_call: TRBJ1-4
cdr3_length: 13
d_call: -
cdr3_nt: TGTGCCAGCTCGACAGTGGCCCAAGAAAAACTGTTTTTT
cdr3_aa: CASSTVAQEKLFF

v_call: TRBV4-3
clone_size: -
j_call: TRBJ1-2
cdr3_length: 14
d_call: TRBD1
cdr3_nt: TGCGCCAGCAGCCAAGGGACAGGATTCGTAGGCTACACCTTC
cdr3_aa: CASSQGTGFVGYTF

v_call: TRBV16
clone_size: -
j_call: TRBJ1-5
cdr3_length: 16
d_call: TRBD1
cdr3_nt: TGTGCCAGCAGCCCGCCAGGGGGCTGGGGCAATCAGCCCCAGCATTTT
cdr3_aa: CASSPPGGWGNQPQHF

v_call: TRBV5-1
clone_size: -
j_call: TRBJ1-4
cdr3_length: 15
d_call: TRBD1
cdr3_nt: TGCGCCAGCAGCTTGACCGGGACAGGGAATGAAAAACTGTTTTTT
cdr3_aa: CASSLTGTGNEKLFF

v_call: TRBV10-3
clone_size: -
j_call: TRBJ1-6
cdr3_length: 16
d_call: -
cdr3_nt: TGTGCCATCAGTGAGTCGGGAGGGAATTATAATTCACCCCTCCACTTT
cdr3_aa: CAISESGGNYNSPLHF

v_call: TRBV5-1
clone_size: -
j_call: TRBJ1-6
cdr3_length: 16
d_call: -
cdr3_nt: TGCGCCAGCAGCCCAAGACAGACCGACTATAATTCACCCCTCCACTTT
cdr3_aa: CASSPRQTDYNSPLHF

v_call: TRBV7-2
clone_size: -
j_call: TRBJ1-5
cdr3_length: 14
d_call: -
cdr3_nt: TGTGCCAGCAGCTGGTCCCCCGCGGCGCAGCCCCAGCATTTT
cdr3_aa: CASSWSPAAQPQHF